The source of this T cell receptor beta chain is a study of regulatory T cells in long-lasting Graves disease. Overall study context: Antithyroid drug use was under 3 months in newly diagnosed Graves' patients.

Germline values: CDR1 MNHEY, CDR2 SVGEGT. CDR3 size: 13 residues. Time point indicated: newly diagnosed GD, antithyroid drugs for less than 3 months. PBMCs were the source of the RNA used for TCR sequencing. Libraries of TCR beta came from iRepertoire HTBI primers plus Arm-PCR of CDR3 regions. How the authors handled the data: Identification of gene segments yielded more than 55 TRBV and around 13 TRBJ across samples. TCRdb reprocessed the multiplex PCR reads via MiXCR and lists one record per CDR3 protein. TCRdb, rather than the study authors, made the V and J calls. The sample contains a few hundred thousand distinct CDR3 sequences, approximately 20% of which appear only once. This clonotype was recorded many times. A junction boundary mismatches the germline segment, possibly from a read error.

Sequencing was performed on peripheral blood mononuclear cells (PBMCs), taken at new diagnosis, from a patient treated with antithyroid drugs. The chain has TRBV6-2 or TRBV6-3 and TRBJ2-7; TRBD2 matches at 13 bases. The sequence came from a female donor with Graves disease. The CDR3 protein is CASIGLAGEGRDF. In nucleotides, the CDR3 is TGTGCCAGCATAGGACTAGCGGGAGAGGGGAGGGACTTC.